The rows below give T cell receptor beta chains drawn from one sample of a study of regulatory T cells in long-lasting Graves disease. TCRdb independently ran MiXCR on the multiplex PCR reads; one entry per CDR3 protein. The table has around 450,000 distinct CDR3 sequences, roughly 15% seen once. The sample also formed part of further work on T cells in Graves' hyperthyroidism and ophthalmopathy.

The sequencing used peripheral blood mononuclear cells (PBMCs), collected at new diagnosis, from a patient treated with antithyroid drugs. Source of these receptors: a man between 40 and 49 years old with Graves disease. Each CDR3 is given with its conserved first and last residue. Each record gives: clone size, D gene, V gene, J gene, CDR3 DNA, CDR3 protein. D genes are given only for firm matches. Only some rows state a clone size, as once, few, many or a class for expanded clones.

>many|NA|TRBV12-5|TRBJ2-1
TGTGCTAGTGGACTTGCCGGGAGTCTCACGTTCTTC
CASGLAGSLTFF
>many|NA|TRBV2|TRBJ2-1
TGTGCCGCCCGACGGGGAGGCTCCTACAATGAGCAGTTCTTC
CAARRGGSYNEQFF
>many|TRBD2|TRBV7-9|TRBJ2-5
TGTGCCAGCAGCCTCGGACTAGCACAAGAGACCCAGTACTTC
CASSLGLAQETQYF
>NA|TRBD2|TRBV5-1|TRBJ2-5
TGCGCCAGCAGCGGCGGGACTAGCGGGAGGGCCGGGTACGAGACCCAGTACTTC
CASSGGTSGRAGYETQYF
>many|NA|TRBV3-1|TRBJ2-5
TGTGCCAGCAGCCAAGTAGGATGGGAGACCCAGTACTTC
CASSQVGWETQYF
>many|NA|TRBV2|TRBJ2-7
TGTGCCAGCGGCCAAGCGTCCGGGACCTACGAGCAGTACTTC
CASGQASGTYEQYF
>NA|TRBD2|TRBV12-3/TRBV12-4|TRBJ2-1
TGTGCCAGCAGTCTAAGCCCTAGCGGGATTCAGTTCTTC
CASSLSPSGIQFF
>NA|NA|TRBV4-1|TRBJ1-6
TGCGCCAGCAGCCAAGATTGGGATTCACCCCTCCACTTT
CASSQDWDSPLHF
>many|TRBD2|TRBV11-3|TRBJ2-1
TGTGCCAGCAGCCTTCAAGCGGGAGTGTACAATGAGCAGTTCTTC
CASSLQAGVYNEQFF
>many|NA|TRBV10-3|TRBJ2-3
TGTGCCATCAGTGGCGTGTCGGCAGATACGCAGTATTTT
CAISGVSADTQYF
>few|TRBD1|TRBV10-3|TRBJ2-7
TGTGCCATCAGTCGTAAGATTGGGGACAGGAAAGCCTACGAGCAGTACTTC
CAISRKIGDRKAYEQYF
>few|NA|TRBV11-1|TRBJ2-3
TGTGCCAGCAGCTTAGCGCGGGTCTATCCAGATACGCAGTATTTT
CASSLARVYPDTQYF
>many|TRBD1|TRBV12-3/TRBV12-4|TRBJ1-4
TGTGCCAGCAGTTGGGGACAGTCGGGCGAAAAACTGTTTTTT
CASSWGQSGEKLFF
>NA|TRBD1|TRBV20-1|TRBJ2-4
TGCAGTGCTAGGGTCCCCGGGACAGAAAAAAACATTCAGTACTTC
CSARVPGTEKNIQYF
>many|TRBD1|TRBV28|TRBJ2-7
TGTGCCAGCACCCTGACAGGGCCGACCTACGAGCAGTACTTC
CASTLTGPTYEQYF
>few|TRBD2|TRBV3-1|TRBJ2-1
TGTGCCAGCAGTAGGGACGCGGCGGGAGTTGAGCAGTTCTTC
CASSRDAAGVEQFF
>many|NA|TRBV20-1|TRBJ2-5
TGCAGTGCTAGCCGCGACTCGTTTACACAAGAGACCCAGTACTTC
CSASRDSFTQETQYF
>few|NA|TRBV9|TRBJ1-2
TGTGCCAGCAGCGTAGAACCCCTGGGGAACTATGGCTACACCTTC
CASSVEPLGNYGYTF
>NA|TRBD1|TRBV28|TRBJ2-7
TGTGCCAGCAGTACGACCGGGACAGGGTTCTACGAGCAGTACTTC
CASSTTGTGFYEQYF
>many|NA|TRBV2|TRBJ2-1
TGTGCCAGCAGGACCGGGCAGTTGGATGAGCAGTTCTTC
CASRTGQLDEQFF
>many|NA|TRBV3-1|TRBJ2-3
TGTGCCAGTCAACTCGCAGATACGCAGTATTTT
CASQLADTQYF
>few|TRBD2|TRBV14|TRBJ2-1
TGTGCCAGCAGCCGCGGACTAGCGGGATTGGGTGAGCAGTTCTTC
CASSRGLAGLGEQFF
>NA|NA|TRBV4-2|TRBJ1-5
TGTGCCAGCAGCCAAGACAGGGGAAGCAATCAGCCCCAGCATTTT
CASSQDRGSNQPQHF
>many|NA|TRBV20-1|TRBJ1-2
TGCAGTGCTAGAGTGGGAGCCGGGGATGGCTACACCTTC
CSARVGAGDGYTF
>many|NA|TRBV10-3|TRBJ2-5
TGTGCCATCAGTGAGAACGGAGGGGGCGAGACCCAGTACTTC
CAISENGGGETQYF
>many|TRBD2|TRBV2|TRBJ2-4
TGTGCCAGCAGTGCCGAGGCTAGCGGGGGCAAAAACATTCAGTACTTC
CASSAEASGGKNIQYF
>many|NA|TRBV5-1|TRBJ2-7
TGCGCCAGCAGCTTGGGAGACAAGACCTACGAGCAGTACTTC
CASSLGDKTYEQYF
>many|NA|TRBV3-1|TRBJ2-1
TGTGCCAGCAGCCAAGATCGGACTCTTAAAGGGAATGAGCAGTTCTTC
CASSQDRTLKGNEQFF
>many|NA|TRBV12-3/TRBV12-4|TRBJ2-4
TGTGCCAGCAGCGAAGGGACACCTAAAAACATTCAGTACTTC
CASSEGTPKNIQYF
>few|NA|TRBV5-1|TRBJ1-2
TGCGCCAGCAGCTTGGTACAGGGCGTCTATGGCTACACCTTC
CASSLVQGVYGYTF
>many|NA|TRBV5-1|TRBJ1-1
TGCGCCAGCAGCTTGGCCGGCAGCATCATGAACACTGAAGCTTTCTTT
CASSLAGSIMNTEAFF
>many|NA|TRBV12-3/TRBV12-4|TRBJ2-1
TGTGCCAGCAGTCCTACCGGTAGGGGGACCACCTACATCTACAATGAGCAGTTCTTC
CASSPTGRGTTYIYNEQFF
>many|TRBD1|TRBV3-1|TRBJ2-3
TGTGCCAGCAGCCAAGACAGGGGGAAGACAGATACGCAGTATTTT
CASSQDRGKTDTQYF
>many|NA|TRBV11-3|TRBJ2-1
TGTGCCAGCAGCTTAGATCTGGGGGGTGAGCAGTTCTTC
CASSLDLGGEQFF
>many|TRBD1|TRBV5-5|TRBJ1-5
TGTGCCAGCAGCTTGTTACAGGGGGCAGGGGGCAATCAGCCCCAGCATTTT
CASSLLQGAGGNQPQHF
>NA|TRBD2|TRBV29-1|TRBJ2-2
TGCAGCGTTGGTATTCGGCTAGCGGGTTACGCGAACACCGGGGAGCTGTTTTTT
CSVGIRLAGYANTGELFF
>NA|TRBD2|TRBV12-3/TRBV12-4|TRBJ2-7
TGTGCCAGCGCACACAGCGGGAGCCATAGCTCCTACGAGCAGTACTTC
CASAHSGSHSSYEQYF
>few|TRBD1|TRBV9|TRBJ2-2
TGTGCCAGCAGCGTAGGGGGACAGCCGGCCGGGGAGCTGTTTTTT
CASSVGGQPAGELFF
>NA|NA|TRBV27|TRBJ1-6
TGTGCCAGCAGTAGGACAATCTATAATTCACCCCTCCACTTT
CASSRTIYNSPLHF
>many|TRBD1|TRBV2|TRBJ2-2
TGTGCCAGCAGTCCCGACAGGGATACCGGGGAGCTGTTTTTT
CASSPDRDTGELFF
>many|TRBD2|TRBV30|TRBJ2-3
TGTGCCTGGAGTCCCACTCTAGCGGGAGGGGGAGATACGCAGTATTTT
CAWSPTLAGGGDTQYF
>NA|NA|TRBV27|TRBJ2-2
TGTGCCAGCAGTTTCGTATCCGGGGAGCTGTTTTTT
CASSFVSGELFF
>NA|NA|TRBV28|TRBJ2-5
TGTGCCAGCAGCTTTTCTCGGGGAAGGGGTGAAGAGACCCAGTACTTC
CASSFSRGRGEETQYF
>few|NA|TRBV3-1|TRBJ2-1
TGTGCCAGCAGCCTTCTAAGAGGGACTAATGAGCAGTTCTTC
CASSLLRGTNEQFF
>few|TRBD1|TRBV9|TRBJ2-7
TGTGCCAGCAGCGTAGAGGGGACAGGGTTCGAGCAGTACTTC
CASSVEGTGFEQYF
>NA|TRBD2|TRBV27|TRBJ2-7
TGTGCCAGCACAACTCCACATTCGGGACTAGCGGGAGTTCGGGAGCAGTACTTC
CASTTPHSGLAGVREQYF
>many|TRBD1|TRBV6-2/TRBV6-3|TRBJ1-2
TGTGCCAGCAGTTCGGGACAGCGAAACTATGGCTACACCTTC
CASSSGQRNYGYTF
>few|NA|TRBV9|TRBJ2-5
TGTGCCAGCAGCGTAGGAGGGGCGCAAGAGACCCAGTACTTC
CASSVGGAQETQYF
>few|NA|TRBV7-3|TRBJ2-1
TGTGCCAGCAGCGACCCGCCCTACAATGAGCAGTTCTTC
CASSDPPYNEQFF
>few|TRBD2|TRBV5-1|TRBJ2-7
TGCGCCAGCAGCTCAGAAGGGACTAGACGGGACGAGCAGTACTTC
CASSSEGTRRDEQYF
>few|TRBD2|TRBV6-6|TRBJ2-7
TGTGCCAGCAGTTACTCGGCTAGCGGGAGGGCCAGGAACGAGCAGTACTTC
CASSYSASGRARNEQYF